This TCR beta chain appears in the sequencing data of a study of long-term antiretroviral therapy in people with HIV. V lost 4 bases to trimming and J lost 1 base; unmatched junction nucleotides: 4. Germline-derived CDR1 and CDR2 are SGHKS and YYEKEE (reference sequence). The CDR3 has 14 residues. This clone was seen a single time. The assay used was immunoSEQ (version v3.0), run at survey level. Only in-frame clones appear in the TCRdb table, and some are missing; sequencing was by immunoSEQ multiplex PCR. The profile shows some 14,000 clones, just over 75% of them singletons. The source of this sequence is a middle-aged man with HIV. The rearrangement links TRBV5-5 to TRBJ1-2, with 7 bases matching TRBD1. Sequences were derived from unsorted PBMCs, sampled 1.3 years before starting antiretroviral therapy. Here the CDR3 DNA reads TGTGCCAGCAGCGACAGGGTGGATAACTATGGCTACACCTTC. Its protein product is CASSDRVDNYGYTF.